This is a list of T cell receptor beta chains from one sample in a study of cytomegalovirus exposure and HLA in healthy donors. Clones were sequenced by immunoSEQ multiplex PCR, and TCRdb holds only the in-frame ones, with some missing. Its table lists 150,000 to 200,000 clones. The specimen was PBMCs. The origin of the receptors is a boy aged 10-17 years in good health and CMV-seronegative. The CDR3 runs from the conserved cysteine through the conserved F or W. D genes are given only for firm matches.

j_call,d_call,v_call,cdr3_aa,cdr3_nt
TRBJ1-5,TRBD1,TRBV19,CASSAQGEAQPQHF,TGTGCCAGTAGTGCACAGGGGGAGGCTCAGCCCCAGCATTTT
TRBJ1-1,.,TRBV9,CASSVQTGALNTEAFF,TGTGCCAGCAGCGTACAAACCGGAGCCTTGAACACTGAAGCTTTCTTT
TRBJ2-6,.,TRBV9,CASSVDEVFSGANVLTF,TGTGCCAGCAGCGTAGACGAGGTTTTCTCTGGGGCCAACGTCCTGACTTTC
TRBJ2-1,.,TRBV7-2,CASSLDQGRRNEQFF,TGTGCCAGCAGCTTAGATCAGGGTCGCCGCAATGAGCAGTTCTTC
TRBJ1-2,.,TRBV19,CASSIIGGQGALGYTF,TGTGCCAGTAGTATCATCGGGGGGCAGGGCGCGCTGGGCTACACCTTC
TRBJ2-3,.,TRBV5-1,CASSSPDRTFTDTQYF,TGCGCCAGCAGCTCACCTGACAGGACTTTTACAGATACGCAGTATTTT
TRBJ1-5,TRBD1,TRBV11-2,CASSLAGGLNQPQHF,TGTGCCAGCAGCTTAGCAGGGGGCTTAAATCAGCCCCAGCATTTT
TRBJ1-3,TRBD1,TRBV7-6,CASSPTGGSSGNTIYF,TGTGCCAGCAGCCCCACAGGGGGCTCCTCTGGAAACACCATATATTTT
TRBJ2-1,TRBD2,TRBV5-4,CASSLVTSGGPYNEQFF,TGTGCCAGCAGCTTGGTGACTAGCGGGGGGCCTTACAATGAGCAGTTCTTC
TRBJ1-1,TRBD1,TRBV4-1,CASSYLTGAGTEAFF,TGCGCCAGCAGCTACCTGACAGGGGCCGGCACTGAAGCCTTCTTT
TRBJ2-7,TRBD1,TRBV5-4,CASSRSQGATYEQYF,TGTGCCAGCAGCCGGTCGCAGGGGGCGACCTACGAGCAGTACTTC
TRBJ1-4,.,TRBV6-5,CASQTGPTRNEELFF,TGTGCCAGCCAGACAGGCCCGACACGTAATGAAGAACTGTTTTTT
TRBJ2-2,TRBD2,TRBV10-2,CASIGRGGPDTGELFF,TGCGCCAGCATAGGACGGGGGGGCCCGGACACCGGGGAGCTGTTTTTT
TRBJ2-1,.,TRBV28,CASSLEVAWEKFF,TGTGCCAGCAGTTTAGAGGTAGCGTGGGAAAAGTTCTTC
TRBJ1-2,.,TRBV9,CASSGQRNYGYTF,TGTGCCAGCAGCGGACAGAGAAACTATGGCTACACCTTC
TRBJ1-1,.,TRBV4-3,CASSPDRSTEAFF,TGCGCCAGCAGTCCAGACAGGTCCACTGAAGCTTTCTTT
TRBJ1-1,.,TRBV7-6,CASSRQAPDTEAFF,TGTGCCAGCAGCAGGCAGGCACCCGACACTGAAGCTTTCTTT
TRBJ1-3,.,TRBV9,CASSVNSGNTIYF,TGTGCCAGCAGCGTCAACTCTGGAAACACCATATATTTT
TRBJ2-7,TRBD2,TRBV27,CASGSGSGGKYEQYF,TGTGCCAGTGGGTCGGGGAGCGGGGGGAAATACGAGCAGTACTTC
TRBJ2-2,.,TRBV5-6,CASSPISQPYTGELFF,TGTGCCAGCAGCCCAATTAGCCAGCCCTACACCGGGGAGCTGTTTTTT
TRBJ2-3,.,TRBV5-1,CASSLEAGGDTQYF,TGCGCCAGCAGCTTGGAGGCAGGAGGAGATACGCAGTATTTT
TRBJ2-5,.,TRBV4-3,CASQKSRGVSETQYF,TGCGCCAGCCAAAAGTCTAGGGGTGTAAGTGAGACCCAGTACTTC
TRBJ1-5,.,TRBV5-8,CASSRGFQPQHF,TGTGCCAGCAGCCGGGGGTTTCAGCCCCAGCATTTT
TRBJ2-3,.,TRBV30,CAWSRGAGSDTQYF,TGTGCCTGGAGCAGGGGAGCGGGGTCAGATACGCAGTATTTT
TRBJ1-1,.,TRBV6-5,CASSYLAGDLNTEAFF,TGTGCCAGCAGTTATCTGGCAGGGGACCTGAACACTGAAGCTTTCTTT
TRBJ2-3,.,TRBV5-6,CASSLARGGTDTQYF,TGTGCCAGCAGCTTGGCTAGGGGGGGGACAGATACGCAGTATTTT
TRBJ1-2,.,TRBV5-4,CASRDRSQGGYTF,TGTGCCAGCAGAGACAGGTCCCAGGGGGGCTACACCTTC
TRBJ2-7,.,TRBV7-2,CASSLYQGPSPKYSYEQYF,TGTGCCAGCAGCTTATACCAGGGGCCGTCCCCAAAATACTCCTACGAGCAGTACTTC
TRBJ1-1,TRBD1,TRBV5-4,CASSWGQKDTEAFF,TGTGCCAGCAGCTGGGGACAGAAGGACACTGAAGCTTTCTTT
TRBJ2-7,.,TRBV1,CTSSQDRGRDSYEQYF,TGCACCAGCAGCCAAGATAGAGGCCGGGACTCCTACGAGCAGTACTTC
TRBJ1-1,TRBD1,TRBV12-5,CASRGQENTEAFF,TGTGCTAGCCGGGGACAGGAAAACACTGAAGCTTTCTTT
TRBJ1-5,TRBD1,TRBV28,CASRRTGAVVNSNQPQHF,TGTGCCAGCAGACGGACAGGGGCCGTGGTCAATAGCAATCAGCCCCAGCATTTT
TRBJ1-1,.,TRBV7-8,CASSPQRFLQGIEAFF,TGTGCCAGCAGCCCCCAGAGGTTTCTTCAGGGAATTGAAGCTTTCTTT
TRBJ2-1,.,TRBV14,CASSQEGGGGPRTYNEQFF,TGTGCCAGCAGCCAAGAAGGGGGCGGGGGGCCTAGAACCTACAATGAGCAGTTCTTC
TRBJ1-3,.,TRBV28,CASSTIGEAHTIYF,TGTGCCAGCAGTACTATAGGGGAGGCGCACACCATATATTTT
TRBJ1-4,.,TRBV9,CASSVAGWSEKLFF,TGTGCCAGCAGCGTAGCTGGGTGGAGTGAAAAACTGTTTTTT
TRBJ2-7,TRBD1,TRBV30,CAWAPGQGVYEQYF,TGTGCCTGGGCCCCGGGACAGGGTGTGTACGAGCAGTACTTC
TRBJ1-3,TRBD1,TRBV5-1,CASRPGTGGNTIYF,TGCGCCAGCAGACCAGGGACAGGGGGAAACACCATATATTTT
TRBJ1-4,.,TRBV6-4,CASSGTGTYEKLFF,TGTGCCAGCAGCGGTACCGGGACATATGAAAAACTGTTTTTT
TRBJ1-1,.,TRBV7-3,CASSAQGVAEAFF,TGTGCCAGCAGCGCACAAGGGGTTGCTGAAGCTTTCTTT